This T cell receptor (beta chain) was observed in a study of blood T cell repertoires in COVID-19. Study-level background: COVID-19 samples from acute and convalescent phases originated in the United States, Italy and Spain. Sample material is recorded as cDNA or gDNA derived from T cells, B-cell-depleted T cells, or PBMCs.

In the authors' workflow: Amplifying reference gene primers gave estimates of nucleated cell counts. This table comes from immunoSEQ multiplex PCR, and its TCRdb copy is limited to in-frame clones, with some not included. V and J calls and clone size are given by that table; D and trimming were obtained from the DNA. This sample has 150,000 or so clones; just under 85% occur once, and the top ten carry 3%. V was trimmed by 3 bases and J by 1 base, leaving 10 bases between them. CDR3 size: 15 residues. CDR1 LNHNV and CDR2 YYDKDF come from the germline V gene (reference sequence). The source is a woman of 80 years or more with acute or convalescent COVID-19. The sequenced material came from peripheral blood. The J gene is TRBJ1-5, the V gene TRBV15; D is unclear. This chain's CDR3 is CATSSEAVSNQPQHF. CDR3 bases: TGTGCCACCAGCAGCGAGGCGGTAAGCAATCAGCCCCAGCATTTT.